One and the same sample provided the 6 T cell receptor beta chains below, sequenced in a study of blood T cell repertoires in COVID-19. Assay: immunoSEQ multiplex PCR; the TCRdb copy retains only in-frame clones and omits some. The sample records 200,000 to 300,000 clones, 88% being singletons. Source material: PBMCs or T cells enriched from blood (not recorded which). These receptors all stem from a woman in her thirties or forties with acute COVID-19.

The chain carries TRBV5-4 and TRBJ1-2; 9 bases agree with TRBD1. The germline gives CDR1 SGHNT, CDR2 YYREEE (reference sequence). The CDR3 runs to 14 residues. The J segment lost 8 bases and the V segment lost 3 bases, leaving 8 bases of the junction unmatched. The CDR3 protein is CASSSQGAPGGYTF. The CDR3 DNA follows: TGTGCCAGCAGCTCACAGGGGGCGCCTGGAGGCTACACCTTC.

This chain links TRBV11-2 with TRBJ2-7; D is possibly TRBD1 (5 bases). Trimming removed 6 bases from V and 2 bases from J, with 14 bases in between. The CDR3 has 14 amino acids. The germline gives CDR1 SGHAT, CDR2 FQNNGV. CDR3 bases: TGTGCCAGCAGTCGGACAAGGCCCCCCTACGAGCAGTACTTC. This gives the protein CASSRTRPPYEQYF. The full variable domain, rest sourced from reference TRBV11-2 and TRBJ2-7, is EAGVAQSPRYKIIEKRQSVAFWCNPISGHATLYWYQQILGQGPKLLIQFQNNGVVDDSQLPKDRFSAERLKGVDSTLKIQPAKLEDSAVYLCASSRTRPPYEQYFGPGTRLTVT.

This chain joins TRBV12-5 and TRBJ2-6, with D hard to call. This CDR3 contains 13 residues. Trimming removed 7 bases from V and 4 bases from J, with 8 bases in between. The germline gives CDR1 LGHNT, CDR2 FRNRAP. In DNA form, the CDR3 reads TGTGCTAGTGCCCTTTCGGGGGCCAACGTCCTGACTTTC. Its protein is CASALSGANVLTF.

The V gene is TRBV9, the J gene TRBJ1-1; 7 bases match TRBD1. Germline CDR1 is SGDLS and CDR2 is YYNGEE. The CDR3 length is 14 residues. Trimming cost V 4 bases and J 3 bases; bases outside gene matches: 6. CDR3 sequence (DNA): TGTGCCAGCAGCAGACTTGGGACAGACACTGAAGCTTTCTTT. Amino acid sequence: CASSRLGTDTEAFF. The whole variable domain, remainder taken from reference TRBV9 and TRBJ1-1, is DSGVTQTPKHLITATGQRVTLRCSPRSGDLSVYWYQQSLDQGLQFLIQYYNGEERAKGNILERFSAQQFPDLHSELNLSSLELGDSALYFCASSRLGTDTEAFFGQGTRLTVV.

The rearrangement joins TRBV6-4 to TRBJ2-3; D gene unclear. V was shortened by 8 bases and J by 4 bases, with 4 bases between the two germline ends. Germline values: CDR1 MRHNA, CDR2 SNTAGT. The CDR3 totals 10 residues. This CDR3 is CASAADTQYF. The CDR3 nucleotides are TGTGCCAGCGCAGCAGATACGCAGTATTTT.

The gene calls are TRBV2 and TRBJ2-5; TRBD2 matches at 8 bases. CDR1 is SNHLY and CDR2 is FYNNEI in the germline V gene. The CDR3 is made up of 14 amino acids. J gave up 3 bases and V 6 bases, and 6 bases lay outside the gene matches. The CDR3 region has the DNA TGTGCCAGCAGCGGGGGGGGCTCGAAAGAGACCCAGTACTTC. This translates into CASSGGGSKETQYF. The full variable domain, its missing parts supplied by reference TRBV2 and TRBJ2-5, is EPEVTQTPSHQVTQMGQEVILRCVPISNHLYFYWYRQILGQKVEFLVSFYNNEISEKSEIFDDQFSVERPDGSNFTLKIRSTKLEDSAMYFCASSGGGSKETQYFGPGTRLLVL.